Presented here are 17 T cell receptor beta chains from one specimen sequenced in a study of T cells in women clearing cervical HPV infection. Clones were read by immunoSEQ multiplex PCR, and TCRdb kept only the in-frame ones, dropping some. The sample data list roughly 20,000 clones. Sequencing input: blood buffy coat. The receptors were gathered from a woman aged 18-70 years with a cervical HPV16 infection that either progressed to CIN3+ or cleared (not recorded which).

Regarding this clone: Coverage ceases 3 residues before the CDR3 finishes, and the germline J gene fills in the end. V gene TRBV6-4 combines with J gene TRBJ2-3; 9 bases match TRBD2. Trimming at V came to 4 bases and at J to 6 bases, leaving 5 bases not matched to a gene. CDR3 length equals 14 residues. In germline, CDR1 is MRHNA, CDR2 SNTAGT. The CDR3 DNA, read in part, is TGTGCCAGCAGTGTTCTAGCGGGGTCTGATACG. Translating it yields CASSVLAGSDT. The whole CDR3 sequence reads CASSVLAGSDTQYF.

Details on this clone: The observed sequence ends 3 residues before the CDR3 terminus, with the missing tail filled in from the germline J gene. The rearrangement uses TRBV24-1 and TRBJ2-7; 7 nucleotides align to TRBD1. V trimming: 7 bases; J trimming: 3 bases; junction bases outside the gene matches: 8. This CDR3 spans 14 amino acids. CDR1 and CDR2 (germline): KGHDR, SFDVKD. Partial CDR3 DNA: TGTGCCACCAGGGGACAGTGGGGATGCTACGAG. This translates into CATRGQWGCYE. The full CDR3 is CATRGQWGCYEQYF.

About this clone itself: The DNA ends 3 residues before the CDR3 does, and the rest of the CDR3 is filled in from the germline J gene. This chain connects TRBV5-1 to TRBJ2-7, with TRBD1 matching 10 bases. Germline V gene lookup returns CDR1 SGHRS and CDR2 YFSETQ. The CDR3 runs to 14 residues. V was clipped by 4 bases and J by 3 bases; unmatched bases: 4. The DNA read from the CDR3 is TGCGCCAGCAGCCAGGGACAGGGGTACTACGAG. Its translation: CASSQGQGYYE. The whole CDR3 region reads CASSQGQGYYEQYF.

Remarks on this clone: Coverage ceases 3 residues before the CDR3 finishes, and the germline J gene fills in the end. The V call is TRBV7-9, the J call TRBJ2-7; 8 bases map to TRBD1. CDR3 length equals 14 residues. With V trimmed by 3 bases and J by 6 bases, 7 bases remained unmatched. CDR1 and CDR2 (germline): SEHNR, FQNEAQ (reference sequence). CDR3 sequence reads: CASSFGQGWGEQYF. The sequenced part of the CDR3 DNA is TGTGCCAGCAGCTTCGGACAGGGATGGGGCGAG.

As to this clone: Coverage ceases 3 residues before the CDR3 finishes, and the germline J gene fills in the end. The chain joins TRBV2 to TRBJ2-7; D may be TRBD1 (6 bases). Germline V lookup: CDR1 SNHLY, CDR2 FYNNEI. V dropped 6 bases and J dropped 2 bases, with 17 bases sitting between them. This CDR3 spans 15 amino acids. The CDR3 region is CASSYRVTETYEQYF. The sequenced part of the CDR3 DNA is TGTGCCAGCAGCTACAGGGTAACAGAGACCTACGAG. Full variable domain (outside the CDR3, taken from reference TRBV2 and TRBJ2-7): EPEVTQTPSHQVTQMGQEVILRCVPISNHLYFYWYRQILGQKVEFLVSFYNNEISEKSEIFDDQFSVERPDGSNFTLKIRSTKLEDSAMYFCASSYRVTETYEQYFGPGTRLTVT.

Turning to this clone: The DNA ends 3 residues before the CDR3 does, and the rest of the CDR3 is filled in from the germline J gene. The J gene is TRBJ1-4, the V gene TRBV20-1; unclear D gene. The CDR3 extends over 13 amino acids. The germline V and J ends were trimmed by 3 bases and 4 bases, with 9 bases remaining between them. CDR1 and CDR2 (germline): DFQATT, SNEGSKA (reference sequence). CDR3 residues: CSARGGRNEKLFF. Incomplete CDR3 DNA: TGCAGTGCTAGGGGCGGGCGTAATGAAAAA.

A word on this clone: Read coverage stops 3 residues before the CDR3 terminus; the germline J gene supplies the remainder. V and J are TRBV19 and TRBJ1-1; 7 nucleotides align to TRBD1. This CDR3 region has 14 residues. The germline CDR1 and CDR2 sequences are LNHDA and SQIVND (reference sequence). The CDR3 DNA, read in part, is TGTGCCAGTAGTTATGACTTGGAAAGGGACAGA. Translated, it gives CASSYDLERDR. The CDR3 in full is CASSYDLERDRAFF. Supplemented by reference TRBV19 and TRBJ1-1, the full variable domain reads DGGITQSPKYLFRKEGQNVTLSCEQNLNHDAMYWYRQDPGQGLRLIYYSQIVNDFQKGDIAEGYSVSREKKESFPLTVTSAQKNPTAFYLCASSYDLERDRAFFGQGTRLTVV.

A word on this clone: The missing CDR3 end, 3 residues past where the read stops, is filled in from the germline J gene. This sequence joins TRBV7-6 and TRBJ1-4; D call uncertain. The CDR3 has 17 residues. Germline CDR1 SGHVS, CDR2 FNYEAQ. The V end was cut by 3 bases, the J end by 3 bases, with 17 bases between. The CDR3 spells CASSFGARRGPNEKLFF. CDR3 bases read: TGTGCCAGCAGCTTTGGTGCCCGGCGGGGTCCTAATGAAAAA.

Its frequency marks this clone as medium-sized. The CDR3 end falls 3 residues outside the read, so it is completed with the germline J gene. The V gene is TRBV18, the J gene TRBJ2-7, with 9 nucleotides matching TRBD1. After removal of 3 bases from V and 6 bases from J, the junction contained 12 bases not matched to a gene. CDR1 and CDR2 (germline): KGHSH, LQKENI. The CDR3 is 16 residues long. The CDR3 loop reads CASSPPGQGRSGEQYF. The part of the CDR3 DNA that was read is TGTGCCAGCTCACCTCCGGGACAGGGAAGGTCTGGCGAG.

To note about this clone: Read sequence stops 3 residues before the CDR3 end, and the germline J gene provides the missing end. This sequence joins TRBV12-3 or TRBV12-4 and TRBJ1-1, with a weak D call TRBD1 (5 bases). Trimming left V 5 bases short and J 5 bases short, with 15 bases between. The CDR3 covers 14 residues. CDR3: CASSPADSPTEAFF. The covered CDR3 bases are TGTGCCAGCAGTCCAGCCGACAGCCCGACTGAA.

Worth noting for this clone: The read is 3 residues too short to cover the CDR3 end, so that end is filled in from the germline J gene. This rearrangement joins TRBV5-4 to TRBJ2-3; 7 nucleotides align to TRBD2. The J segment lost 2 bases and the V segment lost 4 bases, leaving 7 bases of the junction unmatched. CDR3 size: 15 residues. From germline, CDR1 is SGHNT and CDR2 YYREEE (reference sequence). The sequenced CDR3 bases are TGTGCCAGCAGCCCCGGACTAGGGGACACAGATACG. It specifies CASSPGLGDTDT. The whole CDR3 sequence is CASSPGLGDTDTQYF.

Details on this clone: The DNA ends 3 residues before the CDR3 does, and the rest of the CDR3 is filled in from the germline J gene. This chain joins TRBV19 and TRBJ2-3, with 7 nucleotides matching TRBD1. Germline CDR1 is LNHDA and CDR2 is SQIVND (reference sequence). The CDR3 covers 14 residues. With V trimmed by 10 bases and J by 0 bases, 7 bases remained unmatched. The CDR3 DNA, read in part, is TGTGCCACGAGGGACAGTGCTAGCACAGATACG. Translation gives CATRDSASTDT. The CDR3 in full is CATRDSASTDTQYF.

The CDR3 is CSARLINRATNEKLFF. CDR3 DNA (partial): TGCAGTGCCAGACTAATAAACAGGGCAACTAATGAAAAA. V is TRBV20-1 and J is TRBJ1-4; a possible D gene is TRBD1 (6 bases). The read is 3 residues too short to cover the CDR3 end, so that end is filled in from the germline J gene. Germline V gene lookup returns CDR1 DFQATT and CDR2 SNEGSKA (reference sequence). V lost 6 bases and J 0 bases, leaving 17 bases between the germline ends. The CDR3 is 16 amino acids.

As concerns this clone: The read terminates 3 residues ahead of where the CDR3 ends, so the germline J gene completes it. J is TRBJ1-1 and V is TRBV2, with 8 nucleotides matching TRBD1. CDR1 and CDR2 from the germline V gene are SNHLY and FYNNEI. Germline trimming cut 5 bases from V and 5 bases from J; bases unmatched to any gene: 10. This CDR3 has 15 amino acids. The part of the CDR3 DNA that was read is TGTGCCAGCAGTCCCTTTATGACAGGGGTAACTGAA. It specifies CASSPFMTGVTE. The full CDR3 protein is CASSPFMTGVTEAFF.

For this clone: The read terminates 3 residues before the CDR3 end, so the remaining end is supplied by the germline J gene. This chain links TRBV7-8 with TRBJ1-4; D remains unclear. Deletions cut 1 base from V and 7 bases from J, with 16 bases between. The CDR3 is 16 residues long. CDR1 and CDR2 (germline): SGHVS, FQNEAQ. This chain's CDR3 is CASSLGVRAEGEKLFF. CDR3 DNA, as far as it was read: TGTGCCAGCAGCTTAGGTGTGAGGGCAGAGGGTGAAAAA.

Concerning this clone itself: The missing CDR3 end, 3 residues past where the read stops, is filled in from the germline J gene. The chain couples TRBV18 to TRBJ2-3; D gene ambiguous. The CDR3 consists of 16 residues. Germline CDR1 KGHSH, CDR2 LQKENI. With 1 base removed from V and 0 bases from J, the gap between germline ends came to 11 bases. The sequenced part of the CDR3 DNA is TGTGCCAGCTCACCACTGGCAGGCCGGAGCACAGATACG. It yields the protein CASSPLAGRSTDT. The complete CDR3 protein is CASSPLAGRSTDTQYF.

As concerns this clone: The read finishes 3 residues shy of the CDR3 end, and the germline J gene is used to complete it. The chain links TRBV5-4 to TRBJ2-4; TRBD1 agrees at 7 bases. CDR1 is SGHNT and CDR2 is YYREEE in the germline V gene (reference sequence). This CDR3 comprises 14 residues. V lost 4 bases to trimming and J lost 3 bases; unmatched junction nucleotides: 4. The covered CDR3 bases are TGTGCCAGCAGCACCGGACAGGTCAAAAACATT. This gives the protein CASSTGQVKNI. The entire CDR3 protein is CASSTGQVKNIQYF.